This TCR beta chain appears in the sequencing data of a study of early T cells in non-severe SARS-CoV-2 infection. Looking at the study overall: Investigators sequenced bulk RNA drawn from unsorted whole blood, and chains remained unpaired. Study-wide results and caveats: Matches to VDJdb favored anti-spike CD8 responses and missed private and CD4 specificities.

Individually, cDNA molecules had unique molecular identifiers attached to them. TCRdb passed the 5' RACE reads through MiXCR, listing each CDR3 protein once. The profile shows around 47,000 distinct CDR3 sequences, 11% of them singletons. This clonotype was counted many times. The antigen remains unidentified. The CDR3 is made up of 15 amino acids. V shed 1 base and J shed 0 bases, with 8 bases lying between them. Germline V gene data show CDR1 as SGDLS and CDR2 as YYNGEE. Sequencing used whole blood. V gene TRBV9 combines with J gene TRBJ2-1; D gene ambiguous. This sequence originates from an adult who was a healthcare worker with PCR-confirmed SARS-CoV-2 infection or an uninfected control (not recorded which). The CDR3 region is CASSVSPRSYNEQFF. CDR3 bases: TGTGCCAGCAGCGTAAGTCCGCGCTCCTACAATGAGCAGTTCTTC.